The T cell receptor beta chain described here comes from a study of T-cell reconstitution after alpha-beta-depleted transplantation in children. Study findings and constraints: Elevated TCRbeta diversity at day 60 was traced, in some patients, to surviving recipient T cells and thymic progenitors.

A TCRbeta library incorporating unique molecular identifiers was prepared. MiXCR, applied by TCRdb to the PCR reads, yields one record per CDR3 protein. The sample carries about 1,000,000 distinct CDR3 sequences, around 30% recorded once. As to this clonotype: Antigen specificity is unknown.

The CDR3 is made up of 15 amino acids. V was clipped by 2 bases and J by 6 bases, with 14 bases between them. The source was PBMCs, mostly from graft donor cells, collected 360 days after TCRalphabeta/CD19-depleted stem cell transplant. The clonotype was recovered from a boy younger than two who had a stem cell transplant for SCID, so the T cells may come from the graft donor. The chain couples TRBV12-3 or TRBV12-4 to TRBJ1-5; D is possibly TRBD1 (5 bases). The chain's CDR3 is CASSLSPGSRQPQHF. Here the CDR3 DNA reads TGTGCCAGCAGTTTAAGTCCAGGGTCCCGTCAGCCCCAGCATTTT.